This is a list of T cell receptor beta chains from one sample in a study of breast tumors, draining lymph nodes, adjacent tissues. TCRdb re-called the multiplex PCR reads with MiXCR, one entry per CDR3 protein. The table shows about 220,000 distinct CDR3 sequences, with 30% to 35% occurring only once. The sample comprised axillary lymph node tissue. The source of these receptors is a female donor with breast cancer. Some clones in this sample may be carry-over from other donors' samples. CDR3s include the opening cysteine and the closing phenylalanine or tryptophan. D genes are given only for firm matches. A row's size may be missing; if present it is once, few, many or a size class.

v_call: TRBV24-1
j_call: TRBJ1-6
clone_size: NA
d_call: NA
cdr3_aa: CATSDPGRVQPPYNSPLHF
cdr3_nt: TGTGCCACCAGTGACCCGGGTCGGGTACAGCCCCCCTATAATTCACCCCTCCACTTT

v_call: TRBV14
j_call: TRBJ2-3
clone_size: many
d_call: TRBD2
cdr3_aa: CASSQLWEREGGDTQYF
cdr3_nt: TGTGCCAGCAGCCAACTCTGGGAGCGGGAGGGCGGAGATACGCAGTATTTT

v_call: TRBV10-3
j_call: TRBJ2-7
clone_size: many
d_call: TRBD2
cdr3_aa: CAISEGREEPYEQYF
cdr3_nt: TGTGCCATCAGTGAAGGGCGGGAGGAACCCTACGAGCAGTACTTC

v_call: TRBV9
j_call: TRBJ1-6
clone_size: many
d_call: TRBD1
cdr3_aa: CASSDRQGSSPLHF
cdr3_nt: TGTGCCAGCAGCGACCGACAGGGTAGTTCACCCCTCCACTTT

v_call: TRBV7-8
j_call: TRBJ1-1
clone_size: few
d_call: NA
cdr3_aa: CASSGDQGEAFF
cdr3_nt: TGTGCCAGCAGCGGAGATCAAGGTGAAGCTTTCTTT

v_call: TRBV7-2
j_call: TRBJ2-1
clone_size: many
d_call: TRBD2
cdr3_aa: CASSILAGGHNEQFF
cdr3_nt: TGTGCCAGCAGCATACTAGCGGGGGGGCACAATGAGCAGTTCTTC

v_call: TRBV6-7
j_call: TRBJ2-7
clone_size: NA
d_call: NA
cdr3_aa: CASSHPDGDEQYF
cdr3_nt: TGTGCCAGCAGTCACCCCGATGGGGACGAGCAGTACTTC

v_call: TRBV19
j_call: TRBJ1-6
clone_size: many
d_call: TRBD1
cdr3_aa: CASSITGDNSPLHF
cdr3_nt: TGTGCCAGTAGTATAACAGGGGATAATTCACCCCTCCACTTT

v_call: TRBV20-1
j_call: TRBJ2-7
clone_size: many
d_call: TRBD1
cdr3_aa: CSARDRSGGDRGDYEQYF
cdr3_nt: TGCAGTGCTAGAGATAGATCGGGGGGGGACAGGGGGGACTACGAGCAGTACTTC

v_call: TRBV20-1
j_call: TRBJ2-7
clone_size: NA
d_call: NA
cdr3_aa: CSASSQEVSEQYF
cdr3_nt: TGCAGTGCCAGCAGCCAAGAAGTGTCCGAGCAGTACTTC

v_call: TRBV20-1
j_call: TRBJ2-7
clone_size: many
d_call: NA
cdr3_aa: CSGSSAGIHEQYF
cdr3_nt: TGCAGTGGATCCTCCGCGGGAATCCACGAGCAGTACTTC

v_call: TRBV7-2
j_call: TRBJ2-5
clone_size: NA
d_call: TRBD2
cdr3_aa: CASSPLGLAGMETQYF
cdr3_nt: TGTGCCAGCAGCCCTCTCGGACTAGCGGGAATGGAGACCCAGTACTTC

v_call: TRBV20-1
j_call: TRBJ1-4
clone_size: NA
d_call: NA
cdr3_aa: CSARVPRTSGSGGEKLFF
cdr3_nt: TGCAGTGCTAGAGTCCCCAGGACTAGCGGGAGTGGGGGTGAAAAACTGTTTTTT

v_call: TRBV19
j_call: TRBJ1-2
clone_size: many
d_call: NA
cdr3_aa: CASSLGDSAYGYTF
cdr3_nt: TGTGCCAGTAGTTTGGGAGACAGTGCATATGGCTACACCTTC

v_call: TRBV7-2
j_call: TRBJ2-3
clone_size: many
d_call: TRBD2
cdr3_aa: CASSLLAGRSWDTQYF
cdr3_nt: TGTGCCAGCAGCTTACTAGCGGGTCGCAGTTGGGATACGCAGTATTTT

v_call: TRBV7-2
j_call: TRBJ2-2
clone_size: once
d_call: NA
cdr3_aa: CASSLYSRPHAKSNTGELFF
cdr3_nt: TGTGCCAGCAGCTTATATAGCCGCCCCCACGCCAAGTCGAACACCGGGGAGCTGTTTTTT

v_call: TRBV20-1
j_call: TRBJ2-7
clone_size: many
d_call: NA
cdr3_aa: CSAEPKVTGSYEQYF
cdr3_nt: TGCAGTGCTGAGCCCAAGGTTACGGGAAGCTACGAGCAGTACTTC

v_call: TRBV9
j_call: TRBJ2-5
clone_size: many
d_call: TRBD2
cdr3_aa: CASSVAGGETQYF
cdr3_nt: TGTGCCAGCAGCGTAGCGGGGGGGGAGACCCAGTACTTC

v_call: TRBV20-1
j_call: TRBJ2-3
clone_size: many
d_call: NA
cdr3_aa: CSATSPSGDTQYF
cdr3_nt: TGCAGTGCTACATCCCCCTCGGGAGATACGCAGTATTTT

v_call: TRBV19
j_call: TRBJ2-2
clone_size: many
d_call: TRBD1
cdr3_aa: CASRERGQGSAGELFF
cdr3_nt: TGTGCCAGTAGGGAGCGGGGACAGGGAAGTGCCGGGGAGCTGTTTTTT